Listed here are 22 T cell receptor beta chains from one sample, sequenced in a study of breast tumors, draining lymph nodes, adjacent tissues. TCRdb itself ran the multiplex PCR reads through MiXCR, one entry per CDR3 protein. The data contain 270,000 or so distinct CDR3 sequences, 30% of them singletons. The lymph nodes were axillary draining lymph nodes from breast cancer patients. Sequences were obtained from axillary lymph node tissue. These receptors were obtained from a female donor with breast cancer. Some clones in this sample may be carry-over from other donors' samples.

This rearrangement joins TRBV7-9 to TRBJ2-5; 8 positions agree with TRBD2. This CDR3 comprises 16 residues. CDR1 and CDR2 from the germline V gene are SEHNR and FQNEAQ (reference sequence). V gave up 6 bases and J gave up 6 bases; unmatched junction bases: 15. CDR3 nucleotide sequence: TGTGCCAGCAGTCCGGCGGGAGGCGGGATTCCGAAGACCCAGTACTTC. It yields the protein CASSPAGGGIPKTQYF.

This clonotype was found many times. The chain links TRBV9 to TRBJ2-2; D unclear. Germline V gene lookup returns CDR1 SGDLS and CDR2 YYNGEE. The ends were cut back, 5 bases at V and 1 base at J, with 12 bases in the middle. CDR3 size: 15 residues. Here the CDR3 reads CASSNRVQNTGELFF. CDR3 DNA: TGTGCCAGCAGTAACCGGGTCCAGAACACCGGGGAGCTGTTTTTT.

This clonotype was counted a few times. A much larger clone lies a single base off, so this may be a read error. V gene TRBV7-2 combines with J gene TRBJ2-2; 8 bases line up with TRBD2. The V gene's germline CDR1 is SGHTA and CDR2 FQGNSA. This CDR3 has 15 residues. The CDR3 reads CAGSFGLARAGELFF. CDR3 bases: TGTGCCGGCAGCTTCGGACTAGCTAGGGCCGGGGAGCTGTTTTTT.

This clonotype was seen a few times. This may come from a read error, since a much larger clone is one base off. The V call is TRBV20-1, the J call TRBJ2-6; D possibly corresponds to TRBD1 (5 bases). The CDR3 has 14 residues. Germline V lookup: CDR1 DFQATT, CDR2 SNEGSKA (reference sequence). CDR3 in amino acids: CSARGDSGATVLTF. CDR3 DNA sequence: TGCAGTGCTAGAGGGGATAGTGGGGCCACCGTCCTGACTTTC.

In this sample, this clonotype turned up many times. V usage is TRBV20-1 and J usage is TRBJ2-5; D perhaps matches TRBD2 (6 bases). The V end lost 6 bases, the J end lost 5 bases, and 31 bases lay between the germline ends. This CDR3 is 18 amino acids long. Germline CDR1 is DFQATT and CDR2 is SNEGSKA (reference sequence). CDR3 sequence reads: CSARTRGRRASVQETQYF. CDR3 coding DNA: TGCAGTGCAAGGACCCGCGGTAGGAGGGCCAGTGTGCAGGAGACCCAGTACTTC.

This clonotype was counted at least ten times. The chain has TRBV6-2 or TRBV6-3 and TRBJ1-2, with D perhaps matching TRBD1 (6 bases). There are 13 residues in the CDR3. With 4 bases removed from V and 4 bases from J, the gap between germline ends came to 10 bases. CDR1 is MNHEY and CDR2 is SVGEGT in the germline V gene. The CDR3 spells CASSWWTVYGYTF. The CDR3 nucleotides read TGTGCCAGCAGTTGGTGGACAGTCTATGGCTACACCTTC.

The table lists this clonotype with many counts. The V call is TRBV24-1, the J call TRBJ2-3; D gene ambiguous. This CDR3 has 18 residues. Trimming shortened V by 3 bases and J by 0 bases, and 18 bases separated the two germline ends. Germline lookup yields CDR1 KGHDR and CDR2 SFDVKD. The CDR3 region is CATSDHPRAAPSTDTQYF. Written as DNA, the CDR3 is TGTGCCACCAGTGATCACCCAAGGGCTGCCCCTAGCACAGATACGCAGTATTTT.

On this clonotype itself: A much larger clone differs from this one at a single base, so this may be a read error. Given the absence of the conserved phenylalanine or tryptophan at the CDR3 end, a read error is likely. This rearrangement joins TRBV10-3 to TRBJ1-5; D remains unclear. Germline CDR1 reads ENHRY; CDR2 reads SYGVKD. This CDR3 is built from 13 residues. The V end was cut by 10 bases, the J end by 4 bases, with 14 bases between. The CDR3 protein is CASRGSRNQPQHS. As DNA, the CDR3 is TGTGCCAGCAGAGGATCCCGTAATCAGCCCCAGCATTCT.

This clonotype has just a few counts. The chain uses TRBV11-2 and TRBJ2-7; 9 bases agree with TRBD2. The CDR3 loop spans 16 amino acids. Germline V CDR1 and CDR2: SGHAT, FQNNGV. V lost 3 bases and J lost 1; bases outside the gene matches: 7. CDR3 protein: CASSFSAGGISYEQYF. CDR3 bases: TGTGCCAGCAGCTTTTCTGCGGGAGGGATTTCCTACGAGCAGTACTTC. Complete variable domain (other parts from reference TRBV11-2 and TRBJ2-7): EAGVAQSPRYKIIEKRQSVAFWCNPISGHATLYWYQQILGQGPKLLIQFQNNGVVDDSQLPKDRFSAERLKGVDSTLKIQPAKLEDSAVYLCASSFSAGGISYEQYFGPGTRLTVT.

This clonotype was observed many times. In nucleotides, the CDR3 is TGCGCCAGCAGCTTACAGTTAGTCACAGATACGCAGTATTTT. This codes for CASSLQLVTDTQYF. The chain links TRBV5-1 to TRBJ2-3; no definite D call. The CDR3 extends over 14 amino acids. Trimming took off 2 bases at V and 2 bases at J, with 9 bases between the two ends. Germline V CDR1 and CDR2: SGHRS, YFSETQ. Supplemented by reference TRBV5-1 and TRBJ2-3, the full variable domain reads KAGVTQTPRYLIKTRGQQVTLSCSPISGHRSVSWYQQTPGQGLQFLFEYFSETQRNKGNFPGRFSGRQFSNSRSEMNVSTLELGDSALYLCASSLQLVTDTQYFGPGTRLTVL.

The sample holds many counts of this clonotype. The V and J genes are TRBV7-9 and TRBJ2-1; 8 bases are shared with TRBD2. Germline CDR1 reads SEHNR; CDR2 reads FQNEAQ (reference sequence). V trimming: 5 bases; J trimming: 6 bases; junction bases outside the gene matches: 6. This CDR3 has 14 residues. CDR3 sequence: CASSLSSGINEQFF. The CDR3 coding sequence is TGTGCCAGCAGCCTGAGTAGCGGGATCAATGAGCAGTTCTTC.

The genes are TRBV12-3 or TRBV12-4 and TRBJ1-1; TRBD1 aligns across 10 bases. The CDR3 is made up of 18 amino acids. V was pared by 6 bases and J by 5 bases, with 18 bases of the junction left unmatched. The CDR3 DNA sequence: TGTGCCAGCAGGGCAGCGGGACAGGGGTCTCCACGTAGGACTGAAGCTTTCTTT. This translates into CASRAAGQGSPRRTEAFF.

There are many counts of this clonotype. This chain connects TRBV7-2 to TRBJ2-7; TRBD1 matches 7 bases. The CDR3 extends over 16 amino acids. The germline CDR1 and CDR2 sequences are SGHTA and FQGNSA. Trimming cost V 2 bases and J 3 bases; bases outside gene matches: 10. DNA for the CDR3: TGTGCCAGCAGCTTATCGGCCGGGACAGCAAGCTACGAGCAGTACTTC. This translates into CASSLSAGTASYEQYF. The variable domain in full, completed from reference TRBV7-2 and TRBJ2-7, reads GAGVSQSPSNKVTEKGKDVELRCDPISGHTALYWYRQSLGQGLEFLIYFQGNSAPDKSGLPSDRFSAERTGGSVSTLTIQRTQQEDSAVYLCASSLSAGTASYEQYFGPGTRLTVT.

This clonotype has a count of ten or more. The chain combines TRBV20-1 with TRBJ2-3, with 7 bases lining up with TRBD1. V lost 1 base, J lost 0 bases, and 4 bases stayed unmatched. Germline CDR1 DFQATT, CDR2 SNEGSKA (reference sequence). The length of the CDR3 is 15 residues. CDR3 in amino acids: CSARAQGLSTDTQYF. DNA for the CDR3: TGCAGTGCTAGAGCACAGGGGTTGAGCACAGATACGCAGTATTTT.

This clonotype was found many times. CDR3 nucleotide sequence: TGTGCCAGCAGCTTCGGGACTAGCGGGAGTTGGACCTACAATGAGCAGTTCTTC. Its protein product is CASSFGTSGSWTYNEQFF. This chain joins TRBV7-8 and TRBJ2-1, with TRBD2 identical over 14 bases. Trimming removed 3 bases from V and 2 bases from J; junction bases left unmatched: 6. Per the germline V gene, CDR1 is SGHVS and CDR2 is FQNEAQ. The CDR3 is made up of 18 amino acids.

The genes are TRBV20-1 and TRBJ1-2; 7 nucleotides agree with TRBD1. Germline V gene data show CDR1 as DFQATT and CDR2 as SNEGSKA (reference sequence). The CDR3 sequence is 12 residues long. With 5 bases clipped from V and 7 bases from J, the junction kept 7 bases outside the gene matches. The CDR3 protein is CSADDRAFGYTF. The CDR3 coding sequence is TGCAGTGCTGACGACAGGGCATTTGGCTACACCTTC.

The chain carries TRBV20-1 and TRBJ2-1, with D possibly matching TRBD1 (5 bases). Looked up from germline, CDR1 is DFQATT and CDR2 is SNEGSKA (reference sequence). The CDR3 contains 16 residues. Trimming pared 3 bases from V and 7 bases from J, leaving 22 bases between. This CDR3 reads CSARQQETDTRNEQFF. The CDR3 bases are TGCAGTGCTAGGCAGCAGGAGACAGATACGCGGAATGAGCAGTTCTTC.

The genes are TRBV13 and TRBJ2-1; 11 nucleotides align to TRBD2. J lost 4 bases, V lost 5 bases, and 16 bases had no gene match. The CDR3 contains 19 residues. Germline CDR1 is PRHDT and CDR2 is FYEKMQ (reference sequence). CDR3 loop: CASSPPRGRLAGQYNEQFF. CDR3 sequence (DNA): TGTGCCAGCAGCCCCCCGCGTGGCCGACTAGCGGGACAGTACAATGAGCAGTTCTTC.

In this sample, this clonotype turned up a few times. A read error may be the cause here, since a much bigger clone is one base away. The V gene is TRBV20-1, the J gene TRBJ2-1, with TRBD2 as a possible D gene (6 bases). Germline V gene sequence: CDR1 DFQATT, CDR2 SNEGSKA (reference sequence). The length of the CDR3 is 13 residues. The CDR3: CSARAGTPNAQFF. CDR3 in DNA: TGCAGTGCTAGGGCCGGGACTCCAAATGCGCAGTTCTTC.

This clonotype has at least ten counts. This rearrangement joins TRBV7-2 to TRBJ2-7, with D maybe TRBD2 (6 bases). CDR3 length equals 14 residues. Between the trimmed V and J ends, which lost 4 bases and 0 bases, there was a span of 10 bases. Germline V gives CDR1 SGHTA, CDR2 FQGNSA. For the CDR3, the DNA is TGTGCCAGCAGCTATCTAGCGAACTCCTACGAGCAGTACTTC. This codes for CASSYLANSYEQYF.

This clonotype has just one count. With a much larger clone just one base away, this may be a read error. The chain uses TRBV12-5 and TRBJ2-1; TRBD2 matches 9 bases. The CDR3 has 15 residues. The V gene's germline CDR1 is LGHNT and CDR2 FRNRAP. CDR3: CASAPSGISHNEQFF. The CDR3 DNA sequence: TGTGCTAGTGCCCCTAGCGGGATCTCCCACAATGAGCAGTTCTTC. The entire variable domain, with the rest obtained from reference TRBV12-5 and TRBJ2-1, is as follows: DARVTQTPRHKVTEMGQEVTMRCQPILGHNTVFWYRQTMMQGLELLAYFRNRAPLDDSGMPKDRFSAEMPDATLATLKIQPSEPRDSAVYFCASAPSGISHNEQFFGPGTRLTVL.

This clonotype was seen at least ten times. The chain carries TRBV12-3 or TRBV12-4 and TRBJ1-2; 9 nucleotides align to TRBD1. V shed 4 bases and J 7 bases; nucleotides not matched to a gene: 10. The CDR3 has 15 amino acids. The DNA of the CDR3 is TGTGCCAGCAGTTCAAATTCCCAGGACAGGGGTGGCTACACCTTC. This codes for CASSSNSQDRGGYTF.